Listed below are T cell receptor beta chains from one sample, sequenced in a study of blood T cell repertoires in COVID-19. Clones were sequenced by immunoSEQ multiplex PCR, and TCRdb holds only the in-frame ones, with some missing. The sample lists 120,000 or so clones; 70% to 90% were seen once. The sequenced sample was peripheral blood. All receptors derive from a man aged 60-69 years with acute or convalescent COVID-19. The CDR3 runs from the conserved cysteine through the conserved F or W. Fields, in order: V gene, J gene, clone size, D gene, CDR3 DNA, CDR3 protein. The D gene is left open where the match is weak. Clone sizes are given selectively: once, few, many, or a class where the clone is expanded.

V: TRBV3-1/TRBV3-2
J: TRBJ2-7
size: NA
D: NA
DNA: TGTGCCAGCAGCCAACAGCAGGGTCCTATCTTC
CDR3: CASSQQQGPIF

V: TRBV19
J: TRBJ2-3
size: NA
D: TRBD1
DNA: TGTGCCAGTAGTATAGGTGGACAGGGCTCCCTTAGCACAGATACGCAGTATTTT
CDR3: CASSIGGQGSLSTDTQYF

V: TRBV5-1
J: TRBJ2-7
size: NA
D: TRBD1
DNA: TGCGCCAGCAGCCTCCCGGGACAGGGATCCTCGGAGTACTTC
CDR3: CASSLPGQGSSEYF

V: TRBV6-5
J: TRBJ2-2
size: NA
D: TRBD1
DNA: TGTGCCAGCAGCCCCACAGGGGGCGCCGGCGGGGAGCTGTTTTTT
CDR3: CASSPTGGAGGELFF

V: TRBV7-2
J: TRBJ2-7
size: NA
D: TRBD1
DNA: TGTGCCAGCAGCCCAGACGGGACAGGGGGCTCGTACGAGCAGTACTTC
CDR3: CASSPDGTGGSYEQYF

V: TRBV19
J: TRBJ1-5
size: NA
D: NA
DNA: TGTGCCAGTAGATCTCAGGGGAATAGCAATCAGCCCCAGCATTTT
CDR3: CASRSQGNSNQPQHF

V: TRBV11-2
J: TRBJ2-2
size: NA
D: TRBD2
DNA: TGTGCCAGCAGCCCTGGGCTAGCGGTTACCGGGGAGCTGTTTTTT
CDR3: CASSPGLAVTGELFF

V: TRBV4-1
J: TRBJ2-5
size: NA
D: TRBD2
DNA: TGCGCCAGCAGCCAAGAGGGAAGCGGGACGGCGACAAGGGAGACCCAGTACTTC
CDR3: CASSQEGSGTATRETQYF

V: TRBV15
J: TRBJ1-1
size: NA
D: NA
DNA: TGTGCCACCAGCCCCCTCGCAGGGATTGCTGAAGCTTTCTTT
CDR3: CATSPLAGIAEAFF

V: TRBV9
J: TRBJ2-3
size: NA
D: TRBD1
DNA: TGTGCCAGCGCAACAGGGGTGGGCACAGATACGCAGTATTTT
CDR3: CASATGVGTDTQYF

V: TRBV28
J: TRBJ1-6
size: NA
D: TRBD1
DNA: TGTGCCAGCAGTCCCCAGGGGGCGAGGAATTCACCCCTCCACTTT
CDR3: CASSPQGARNSPLHF

V: TRBV20-1
J: TRBJ1-2
size: NA
D: NA
DNA: TGCAGTGCTAGTATAGGAGGGTATGGCTACACCTTC
CDR3: CSASIGGYGYTF

V: TRBV7-8
J: TRBJ2-7
size: NA
D: NA
DNA: TGTGCCAGCAGCCTTTCTTACGAGCAGTACTTC
CDR3: CASSLSYEQYF

V: TRBV5-1
J: TRBJ2-5
size: NA
D: TRBD2
DNA: TGCGCCAGCAGTACTAGTAGCGGGAGAGGAGAGACCCAGTACTTC
CDR3: CASSTSSGRGETQYF

V: TRBV10-1
J: TRBJ2-7
size: NA
D: TRBD1
DNA: TGCGCCAGCAGCCGACAGGGCGGCGAGCAGTACTTC
CDR3: CASSRQGGEQYF

V: TRBV6-6
J: TRBJ1-2
size: NA
D: NA
DNA: TGTGCCAGCAGTTTACTTCGGACAAACTATGGCTACACCTTC
CDR3: CASSLLRTNYGYTF

V: TRBV9
J: TRBJ1-3
size: NA
D: NA
DNA: TGTGCCAGCAGCCTCACAGGGAGCTCTGGAAACACCATATATTTT
CDR3: CASSLTGSSGNTIYF

V: TRBV9
J: TRBJ2-5
size: NA
D: NA
DNA: TGTGCCAGCAGCGTAGGGGGATGGGCCAGGGAAGAGGAGACCCAGTACTTC
CDR3: CASSVGGWAREEETQYF

V: TRBV28
J: TRBJ1-6
size: NA
D: TRBD1
DNA: TGTGCCAGCAGCCTCGGGACAGGGGGTGGGCCACCCCTCCACTTT
CDR3: CASSLGTGGGPPLHF

V: TRBV11-2
J: TRBJ2-1
size: NA
D: NA
DNA: TGTGCCAGCAGCGCACCGGTCGCTGAGCAGTTCTTC
CDR3: CASSAPVAEQFF

V: TRBV18
J: TRBJ1-4
size: NA
D: NA
DNA: TGTGCCAGCTCACCACCGAAGGGGTCAGAGGATGAAAAACTGTTTTTT
CDR3: CASSPPKGSEDEKLFF

V: TRBV7-2
J: TRBJ1-2
size: NA
D: TRBD1
DNA: TGTGCCAGCAGCCGGGGACAGGGGAACTATGGCTACACCTTC
CDR3: CASSRGQGNYGYTF

V: TRBV5-1
J: TRBJ2-5
size: NA
D: NA
DNA: TGCGCCAGCAGGGGGGGGCGAGTCGAAGAGACCCAGTACTTC
CDR3: CASRGGRVEETQYF

V: TRBV11-2
J: TRBJ1-4
size: once
D: NA
DNA: TGTGCCAGCAGCCCGGGACTGCGTAATGAAAAACTGTTTTTT
CDR3: CASSPGLRNEKLFF

V: TRBV6-5
J: TRBJ1-6
size: NA
D: NA
DNA: TGTGCCAGCAGTTACTCGACGTCACAGTTTAATTCACCCCTCCACTTT
CDR3: CASSYSTSQFNSPLHF

V: TRBV24-1
J: TRBJ1-5
size: NA
D: NA
DNA: TGTGCCACCGGCCAGGGCGTCGGCAATCAGCCCCAGCATTTT
CDR3: CATGQGVGNQPQHF

V: TRBV6-5
J: TRBJ1-3
size: NA
D: NA
DNA: TGTGCCAGCAAGGAAGAACAGTACTCTGGAAACACCATATATTTT
CDR3: CASKEEQYSGNTIYF

V: TRBV27
J: TRBJ1-1
size: NA
D: NA
DNA: TGTGCCAGCAGTTTATTTCCGGGCGGGGACACTGAAGCTTTCTTT
CDR3: CASSLFPGGDTEAFF

V: TRBV28
J: TRBJ2-7
size: NA
D: TRBD2
DNA: TGTGCCAGCACCGGGGGAGGGCGAGAGCAGTACTTC
CDR3: CASTGGGREQYF

V: TRBV9
J: TRBJ1-4
size: NA
D: NA
DNA: TGTGCCAGCAGCCCAGGTCTACTTGTTGATGAAAAACTGTTTTTT
CDR3: CASSPGLLVDEKLFF

V: TRBV28
J: TRBJ1-1
size: NA
D: TRBD1
DNA: TGTGCCACCTCTCCGGGACAGGGGACTGAAGCTTTCTTT
CDR3: CATSPGQGTEAFF

V: TRBV18
J: TRBJ2-5
size: NA
D: TRBD1
DNA: TGTGCCAGCTCACGAGACAGGGAGGAGACCCAGTACTTC
CDR3: CASSRDREETQYF

V: TRBV28
J: TRBJ1-1
size: NA
D: NA
DNA: TGTGCCAGCAGCCAAACGATCCTCTCAGGGGCTTTCTTT
CDR3: CASSQTILSGAFF

V: TRBV5-1
J: TRBJ2-1
size: few
D: TRBD1
DNA: TGCGCCAGCAGCGCCCGGGACAGGGCGTGGAATGAGCAGTTCTTC
CDR3: CASSARDRAWNEQFF

V: TRBV7-8
J: TRBJ2-7
size: few
D: NA
DNA: TGTGCCAGCAGCTTCGGCGGGGACTACGAGCAGTACTTC
CDR3: CASSFGGDYEQYF

V: TRBV7-2
J: TRBJ2-4
size: NA
D: TRBD2
DNA: TGTGCCAGCAGCTTACCCAGGACTAGCGGGAGTGGGGCCAAAAACATTCAGTACTTC
CDR3: CASSLPRTSGSGAKNIQYF

V: TRBV19
J: TRBJ2-1
size: once
D: TRBD1
DNA: TGTGCCAGTACCCTCACGACAGGGGGGAATGAGCAGTTCTTC
CDR3: CASTLTTGGNEQFF

V: TRBV15
J: TRBJ2-1
size: NA
D: NA
DNA: TGTGCCACCAGCAGGGGTAACAGGGAGTTGCAGTTCTTC
CDR3: CATSRGNRELQFF

V: TRBV28
J: TRBJ2-5
size: few
D: TRBD2
DNA: TGTGCCAGCAGTATTCAGCTAGCGGGAGGCCAAGAGACCCAGTACTTC
CDR3: CASSIQLAGGQETQYF

V: TRBV19
J: TRBJ2-1
size: NA
D: NA
DNA: TGTGCCAGTAGGACCACAGCGGAGAGCTCCTACAATGAGCAGTTCTTC
CDR3: CASRTTAESSYNEQFF

V: TRBV11-2
J: TRBJ1-2
size: NA
D: TRBD1
DNA: TGTGCCAGCACCTCGGAAGGGGGCCGGAATGGCTACACCTTC
CDR3: CASTSEGGRNGYTF

V: TRBV4-2
J: TRBJ2-2
size: NA
D: TRBD1
DNA: TGTGCCAGCAACCCCGGACAGGGGGCGAGCGGGGAGCTGTTTTTT
CDR3: CASNPGQGASGELFF